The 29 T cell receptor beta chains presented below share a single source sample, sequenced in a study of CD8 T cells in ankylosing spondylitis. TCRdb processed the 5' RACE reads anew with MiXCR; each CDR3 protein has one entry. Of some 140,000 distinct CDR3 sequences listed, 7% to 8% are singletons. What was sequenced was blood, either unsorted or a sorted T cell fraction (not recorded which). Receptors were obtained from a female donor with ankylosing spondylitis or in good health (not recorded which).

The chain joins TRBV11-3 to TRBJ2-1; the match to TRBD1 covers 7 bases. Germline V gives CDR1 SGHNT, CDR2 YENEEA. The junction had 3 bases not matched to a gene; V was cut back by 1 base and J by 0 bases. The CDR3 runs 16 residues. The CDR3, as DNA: TGTGCCAGCAGCTTAGGGGGACAGCGCTCCTACAATGAGCAGTTCTTC. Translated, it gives CASSLGGQRSYNEQFF.

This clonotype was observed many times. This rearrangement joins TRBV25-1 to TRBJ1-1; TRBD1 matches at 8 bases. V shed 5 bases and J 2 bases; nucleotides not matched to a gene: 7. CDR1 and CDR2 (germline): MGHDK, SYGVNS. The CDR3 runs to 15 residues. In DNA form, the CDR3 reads TGTGCCAGCAGTCGCCATGGACAGGGCAACACTGAAGCTTTCTTT. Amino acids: CASSRHGQGNTEAFF.

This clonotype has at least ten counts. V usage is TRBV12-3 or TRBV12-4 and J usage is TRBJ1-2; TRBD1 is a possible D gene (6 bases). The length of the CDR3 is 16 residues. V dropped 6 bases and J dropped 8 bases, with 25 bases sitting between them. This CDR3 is CASRGGAWTAIDGYTF. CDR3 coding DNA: TGTGCCAGCAGGGGTGGTGCTTGGACAGCAATCGACGGCTACACCTTC.

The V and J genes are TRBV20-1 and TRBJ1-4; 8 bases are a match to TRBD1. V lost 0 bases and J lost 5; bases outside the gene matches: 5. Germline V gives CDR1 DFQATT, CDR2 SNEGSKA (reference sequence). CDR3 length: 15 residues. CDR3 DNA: TGCAGTGCTAGAGACCCGACAGGGGCAAATGAAAAACTGTTTTTT. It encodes CSARDPTGANEKLFF.

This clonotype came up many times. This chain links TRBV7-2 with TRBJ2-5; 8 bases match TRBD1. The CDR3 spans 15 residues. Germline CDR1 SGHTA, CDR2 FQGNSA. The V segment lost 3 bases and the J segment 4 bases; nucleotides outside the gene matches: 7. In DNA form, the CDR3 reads TGTGCCAGCAGCTTGCTCAGGGGGCAAGGAGAGACCCAGTACTTC. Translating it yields CASSLLRGQGETQYF.

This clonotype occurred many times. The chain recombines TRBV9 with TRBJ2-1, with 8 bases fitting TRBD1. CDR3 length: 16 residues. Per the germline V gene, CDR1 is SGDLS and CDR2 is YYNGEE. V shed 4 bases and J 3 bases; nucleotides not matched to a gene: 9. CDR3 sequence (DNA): TGTGCCAGCAGCTCGGACAGGGAGGTCTACTACAATGAGCAGTTCTTC. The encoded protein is CASSSDREVYYNEQFF.

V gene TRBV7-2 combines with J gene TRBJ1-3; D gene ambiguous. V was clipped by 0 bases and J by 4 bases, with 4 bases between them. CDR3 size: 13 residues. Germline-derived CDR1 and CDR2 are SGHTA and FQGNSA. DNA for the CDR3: TGTGCCAGCAGCTTAGCGCCCGGAAACACCATATATTTT. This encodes CASSLAPGNTIYF. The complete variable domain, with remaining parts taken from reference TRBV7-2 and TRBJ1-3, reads GAGVSQSPSNKVTEKGKDVELRCDPISGHTALYWYRQSLGQGLEFLIYFQGNSAPDKSGLPSDRFSAERTGGSVSTLTIQRTQQEDSAVYLCASSLAPGNTIYFGEGSWLTVV.

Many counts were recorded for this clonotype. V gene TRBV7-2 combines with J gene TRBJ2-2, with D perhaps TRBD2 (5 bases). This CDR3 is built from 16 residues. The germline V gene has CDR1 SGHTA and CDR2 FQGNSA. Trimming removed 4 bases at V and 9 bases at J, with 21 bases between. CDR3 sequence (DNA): TGTGCCAGCAGCTCTAGAGCTCCGGGATCGGGCCGGGAGCTGTTTTTT. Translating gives CASSSRAPGSGRELFF.

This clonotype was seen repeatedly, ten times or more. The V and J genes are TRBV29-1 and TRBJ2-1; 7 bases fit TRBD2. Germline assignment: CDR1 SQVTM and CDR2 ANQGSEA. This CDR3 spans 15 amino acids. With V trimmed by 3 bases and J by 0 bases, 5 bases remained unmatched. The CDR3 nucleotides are TGCAGCGTTGAGGGGGGGGGATACTCCTACAATGAGCAGTTCTTC. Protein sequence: CSVEGGGYSYNEQFF.

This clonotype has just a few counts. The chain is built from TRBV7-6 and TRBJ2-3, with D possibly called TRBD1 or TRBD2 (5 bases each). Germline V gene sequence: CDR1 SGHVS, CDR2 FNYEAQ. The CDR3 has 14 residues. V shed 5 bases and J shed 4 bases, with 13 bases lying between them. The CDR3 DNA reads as TGTGCCAGCAGCCCGGGACCCAGCGCAGATACGCAGTATTTT. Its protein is CASSPGPSADTQYF.

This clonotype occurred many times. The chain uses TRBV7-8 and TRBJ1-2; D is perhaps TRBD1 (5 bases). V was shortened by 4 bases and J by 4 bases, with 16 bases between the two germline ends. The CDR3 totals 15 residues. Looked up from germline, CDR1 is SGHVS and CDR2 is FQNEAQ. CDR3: CASSSRWSGGYGYTF. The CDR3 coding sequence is TGTGCCAGCAGCTCGAGATGGTCGGGGGGCTATGGCTACACCTTC.

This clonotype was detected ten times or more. CDR3 protein: CASSFWGIEAFF. Here the CDR3 DNA reads TGTGCCAGCAGCTTTTGGGGAATTGAAGCTTTCTTT. The gene calls are TRBV5-5 and TRBJ1-1; D gene ambiguous. Germline loops: CDR1 SGHKS, CDR2 YYEKEE (reference sequence). V was pared by 2 bases and J by 7 bases, with 9 bases between. The CDR3 runs 12 residues. Drawing the rest from reference TRBV5-5 and TRBJ1-1, the complete variable domain is DAGVTQSPTHLIKTRGQQVTLRCSPISGHKSVSWYQQVLGQGPQFIFQYYEKEERGRGNFPDRFSARQFPNYSSELNVNALLLGDSALYLCASSFWGIEAFFGQGTRLTVV.

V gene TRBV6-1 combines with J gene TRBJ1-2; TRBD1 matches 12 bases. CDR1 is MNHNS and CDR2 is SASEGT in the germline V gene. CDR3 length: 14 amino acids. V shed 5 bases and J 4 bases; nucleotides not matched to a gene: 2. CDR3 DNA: TGTGCCAGCAGTAGGGACAGGGGGCCCTATGGCTACACCTTC. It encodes CASSRDRGPYGYTF.

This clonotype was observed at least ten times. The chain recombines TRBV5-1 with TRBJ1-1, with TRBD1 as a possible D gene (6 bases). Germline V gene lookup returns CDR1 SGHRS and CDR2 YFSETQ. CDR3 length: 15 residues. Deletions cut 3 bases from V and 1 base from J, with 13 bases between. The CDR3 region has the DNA TGCGCCAGCAGCTACAGACAGGACTCGAACACTGAAGCTTTCTTT. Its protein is CASSYRQDSNTEAFF.

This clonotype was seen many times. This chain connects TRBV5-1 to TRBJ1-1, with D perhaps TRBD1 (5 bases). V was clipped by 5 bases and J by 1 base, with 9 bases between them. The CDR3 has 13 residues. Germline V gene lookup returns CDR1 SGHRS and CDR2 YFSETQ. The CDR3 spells CASRGDGNTEAFF. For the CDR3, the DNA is TGCGCCAGCAGGGGGGACGGGAACACTGAAGCTTTCTTT.

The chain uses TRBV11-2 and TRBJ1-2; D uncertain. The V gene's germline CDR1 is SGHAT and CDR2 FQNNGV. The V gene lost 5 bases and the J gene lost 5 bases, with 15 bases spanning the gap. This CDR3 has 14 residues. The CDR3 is CASSPWTEIYGYTF. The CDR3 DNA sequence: TGTGCCAGCAGCCCATGGACGGAAATTTATGGCTACACCTTC.

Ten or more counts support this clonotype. CDR3 loop: CASKTSGGANTQYF. The CDR3 region has the DNA TGCGCCAGCAAAACCAGCGGGGGGGCAAATACGCAGTATTTT. The genes are TRBV5-1 and TRBJ2-3; 10 bases fit TRBD2. With 6 bases clipped from V and 7 bases from J, the junction kept 8 bases outside the gene matches. The CDR3 runs to 14 residues. Germline V CDR1 and CDR2: SGHRS, YFSETQ. The full variable domain, completed using reference TRBV5-1 and TRBJ2-3, is KAGVTQTPRYLIKTRGQQVTLSCSPISGHRSVSWYQQTPGQGLQFLFEYFSETQRNKGNFPGRFSGRQFSNSRSEMNVSTLELGDSALYLCASKTSGGANTQYFGPGTRLTVL.

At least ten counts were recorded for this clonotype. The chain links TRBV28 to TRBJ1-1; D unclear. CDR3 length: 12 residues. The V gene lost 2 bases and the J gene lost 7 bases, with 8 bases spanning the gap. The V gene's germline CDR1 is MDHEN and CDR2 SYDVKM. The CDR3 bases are TGTGCCAGCAGTTTAACGGGTGGTGAAGCTTTCTTT. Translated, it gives CASSLTGGEAFF. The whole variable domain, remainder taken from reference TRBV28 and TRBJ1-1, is DVKVTQSSRYLVKRTGEKVFLECVQDMDHENMFWYRQDPGLGLRLIYFSYDVKMKEKGDIPEGYSVSREKKERFSLILESASTNQTSMYLCASSLTGGEAFFGQGTRLTVV.

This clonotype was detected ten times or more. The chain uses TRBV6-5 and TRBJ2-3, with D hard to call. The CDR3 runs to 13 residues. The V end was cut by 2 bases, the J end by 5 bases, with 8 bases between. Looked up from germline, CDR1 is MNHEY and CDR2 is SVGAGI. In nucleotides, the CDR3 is TGTGCCAGCAGTTACAACGGTTTAGATACGCAGTATTTT. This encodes CASSYNGLDTQYF.

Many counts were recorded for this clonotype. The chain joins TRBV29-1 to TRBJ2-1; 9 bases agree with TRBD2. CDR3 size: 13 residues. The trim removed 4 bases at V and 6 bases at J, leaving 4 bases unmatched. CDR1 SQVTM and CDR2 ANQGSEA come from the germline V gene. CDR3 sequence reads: CSVASSGTNEQFF. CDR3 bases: TGCAGCGTTGCGTCTAGCGGGACCAATGAGCAGTTCTTC.

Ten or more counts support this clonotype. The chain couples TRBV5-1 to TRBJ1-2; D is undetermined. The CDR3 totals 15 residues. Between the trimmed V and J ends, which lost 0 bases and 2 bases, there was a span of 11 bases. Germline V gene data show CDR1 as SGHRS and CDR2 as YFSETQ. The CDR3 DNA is TGCGCCAGCAGCTTGGGGGCAGGACTGAACTATGGCTACACCTTC. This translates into CASSLGAGLNYGYTF.

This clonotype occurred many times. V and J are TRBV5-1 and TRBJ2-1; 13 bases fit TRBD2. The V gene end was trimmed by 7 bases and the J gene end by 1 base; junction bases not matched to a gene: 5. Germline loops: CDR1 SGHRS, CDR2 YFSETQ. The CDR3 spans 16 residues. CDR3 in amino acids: CASRSGLAGSYNEQFF. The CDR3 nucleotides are TGCGCCAGCCGTTCGGGACTAGCGGGGTCCTACAATGAGCAGTTCTTC.

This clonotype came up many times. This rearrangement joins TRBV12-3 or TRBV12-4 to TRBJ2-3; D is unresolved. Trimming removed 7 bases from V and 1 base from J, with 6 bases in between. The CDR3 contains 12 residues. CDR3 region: CASTSGTDTQYF. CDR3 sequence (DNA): TGTGCCAGCACCTCTGGCACAGATACGCAGTATTTT.

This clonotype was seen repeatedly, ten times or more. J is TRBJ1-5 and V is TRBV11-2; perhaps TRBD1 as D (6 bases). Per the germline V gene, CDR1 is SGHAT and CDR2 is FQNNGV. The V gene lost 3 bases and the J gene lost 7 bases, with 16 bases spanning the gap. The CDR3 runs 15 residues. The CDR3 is CASSFDGGAKQPQHF. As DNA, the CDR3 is TGTGCCAGCAGCTTTGATGGGGGCGCGAAACAGCCCCAGCATTTT.

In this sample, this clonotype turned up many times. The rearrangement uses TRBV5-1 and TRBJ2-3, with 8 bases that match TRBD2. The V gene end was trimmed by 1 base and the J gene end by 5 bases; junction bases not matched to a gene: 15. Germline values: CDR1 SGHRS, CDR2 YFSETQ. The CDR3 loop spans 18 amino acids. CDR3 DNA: TGCGCCAGCAGCTTGAGAGGGACTAGTCTTTCGACGGGAGATACGCAGTATTTT. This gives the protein CASSLRGTSLSTGDTQYF. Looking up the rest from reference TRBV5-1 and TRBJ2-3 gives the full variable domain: KAGVTQTPRYLIKTRGQQVTLSCSPISGHRSVSWYQQTPGQGLQFLFEYFSETQRNKGNFPGRFSGRQFSNSRSEMNVSTLELGDSALYLCASSLRGTSLSTGDTQYFGPGTRLTVL.

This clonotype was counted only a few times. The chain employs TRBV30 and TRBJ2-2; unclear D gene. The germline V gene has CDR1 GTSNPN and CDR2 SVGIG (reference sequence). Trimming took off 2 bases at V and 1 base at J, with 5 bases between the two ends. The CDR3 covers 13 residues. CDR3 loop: CAWSQENTGELFF. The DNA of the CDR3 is TGTGCCTGGAGTCAGGAGAACACCGGGGAGCTGTTTTTT.

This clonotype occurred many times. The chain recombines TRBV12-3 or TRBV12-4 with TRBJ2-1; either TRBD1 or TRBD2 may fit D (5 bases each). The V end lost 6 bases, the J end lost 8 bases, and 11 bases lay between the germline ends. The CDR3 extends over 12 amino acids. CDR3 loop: CASSSGRDEQFF. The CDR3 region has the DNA TGTGCCAGCAGCTCGGGGCGGGATGAGCAGTTCTTC.

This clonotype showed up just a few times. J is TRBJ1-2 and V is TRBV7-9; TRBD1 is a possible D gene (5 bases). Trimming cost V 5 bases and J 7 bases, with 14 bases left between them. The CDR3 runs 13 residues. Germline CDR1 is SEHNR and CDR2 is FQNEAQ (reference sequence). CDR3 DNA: TGTGCCAGCAGCCAGGGAGGGCGGGCTGGCTACACCTTC. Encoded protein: CASSQGGRAGYTF.

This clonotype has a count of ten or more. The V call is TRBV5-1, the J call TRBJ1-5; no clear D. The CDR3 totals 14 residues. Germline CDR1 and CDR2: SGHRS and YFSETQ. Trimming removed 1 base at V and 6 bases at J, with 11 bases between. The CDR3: CASSLLGVGQPQHF. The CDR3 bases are TGCGCCAGCAGCTTGCTTGGGGTGGGTCAGCCCCAGCATTTT.